The 6 T cell receptor beta chains listed next were all sequenced from one sample in a study of blood T cell repertoires in COVID-19. Assay used: immunoSEQ multiplex PCR; TCRdb lists only in-frame clones, some missing. The table shows 200,000 or so clones, with around 86% occurring only once. The specimen sequenced was peripheral blood. The receptors derive from an elderly man with acute or convalescent COVID-19.

This clone was seen just once. This chain joins TRBV10-3 and TRBJ1-3, with 7 bases identical to TRBD1. V dropped 6 bases and J dropped 1; count of bases not matched to a gene: 6. The CDR3 is made up of 15 amino acids. In germline, CDR1 is ENHRY, CDR2 SYGVKD. The DNA for the CDR3 is TGTGCCATCAGCAGGGGGGTTGAGTCTGGAAACACCATATATTTT. This gives the protein CAISRGVESGNTIYF.

The chain carries TRBV5-4 and TRBJ2-5; no clear D gene. Germline V gene sequence: CDR1 SGHNT, CDR2 YYREEE (reference sequence). There are 16 residues in the CDR3. V lost 0 bases and J lost 4, with 16 bases in between. DNA for the CDR3: TGTGCCAGCAGCTTGGACCAAAACTTTGGAGCAGAGACCCAGTACTTC. Translating it yields CASSLDQNFGAETQYF.

V gene TRBV12-3 or TRBV12-4 combines with J gene TRBJ2-1; D is perhaps TRBD1 (6 bases). Trimming left V 6 bases short and J 12 bases short, with 18 bases between. This CDR3 spans 13 amino acids. The CDR3 DNA reads TGTGCCAGCAGGACCACAGGGAACAAACGGCAGTTCTTC. It encodes CASRTTGNKRQFF.

To note about this clone: At one end, the junction sequence differs from germline, possibly due to a read error. The chain uses TRBV7-7 and TRBJ1-2; 12 bases agree with TRBD1. The CDR3 consists of 16 residues. From germline, CDR1 is SSHAT and CDR2 FNYEAQ (reference sequence). CDR3 bases: TGTGCTAGCAGCAATAGGGGGACAGGGGGCATATATGGCTACACCTTC. This gives the protein CASSNRGTGGIYGYTF.

This chain connects TRBV19 to TRBJ2-4, with 9 bases that match TRBD1. CDR1 LNHDA and CDR2 SQIVND come from the germline V gene (reference sequence). The CDR3 loop spans 15 amino acids. Trimming at V came to 7 bases and at J to 4 bases, leaving 8 bases not matched to a gene. This chain's CDR3 is CASTPSGTGKNIQYF. The CDR3 nucleotides are TGTGCCAGTACACCGTCCGGGACAGGGAAAAACATTCAGTACTTC.

The chain recombines TRBV18 with TRBJ2-1; 11 nucleotides align to TRBD2. Germline lookup yields CDR1 KGHSH and CDR2 LQKENI. CDR3 size: 17 residues. J gave up 4 bases and V 0 bases, and 5 bases lay outside the gene matches. CDR3 sequence (DNA): TGTGCCAGCTCACCACCTGCCTTAGCGGGAGGGTACAATGAGCAGTTCTTC. It encodes CASSPPALAGGYNEQFF.